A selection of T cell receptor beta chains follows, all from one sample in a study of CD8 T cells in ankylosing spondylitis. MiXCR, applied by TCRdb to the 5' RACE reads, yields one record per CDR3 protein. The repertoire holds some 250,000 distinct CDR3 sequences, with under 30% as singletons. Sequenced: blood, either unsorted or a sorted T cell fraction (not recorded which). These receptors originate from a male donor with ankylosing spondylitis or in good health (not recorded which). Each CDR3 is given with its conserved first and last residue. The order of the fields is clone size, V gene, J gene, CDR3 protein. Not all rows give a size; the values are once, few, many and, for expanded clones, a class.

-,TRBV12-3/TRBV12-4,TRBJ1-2,CASSLRQGHYGYTF
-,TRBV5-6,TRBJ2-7,CASTLGRVHEQYF
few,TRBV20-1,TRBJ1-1,CSAPGGGLRLNTEAFF
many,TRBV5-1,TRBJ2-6,CASTGTTGANVLTF
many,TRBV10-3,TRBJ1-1,CAIGKGRDSIMNTEAFF
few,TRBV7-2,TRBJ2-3,CASRNQGAAGGDTQYF
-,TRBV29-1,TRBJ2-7,CSVAPSQGYEQYF
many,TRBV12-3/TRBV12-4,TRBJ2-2,CASSPRPRAGELFF
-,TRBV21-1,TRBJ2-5,CASTRTSGEETQYF
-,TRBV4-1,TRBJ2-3,CASSQINGRRYF
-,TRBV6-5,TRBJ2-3,CASSYSPTTKDTQYF
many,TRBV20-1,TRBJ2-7,CSCSGGRTYEQYF
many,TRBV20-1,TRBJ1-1,CSARPGYTEAFF
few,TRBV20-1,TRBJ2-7,CSARGRGGISYEQYF
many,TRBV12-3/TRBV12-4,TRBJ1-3,CASSFRIPGNTIYF
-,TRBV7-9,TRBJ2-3,CASSFTGGTDTQYF
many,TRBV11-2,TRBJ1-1,CASSLSLGAFF
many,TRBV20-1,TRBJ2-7,CSARDRRYEQYF
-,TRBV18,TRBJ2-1,CASSPNPGTDDNEQFF
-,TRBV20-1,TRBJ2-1,CSARVDPGNEQFF
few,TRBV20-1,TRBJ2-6,CSARTAGSSGANVLTF
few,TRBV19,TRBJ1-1,CASNSNGMNTEAFF